These T cell receptor beta chains were read from a single sample in a study of T cell responses to AZD1222 COVID-19 vaccine. Repertoires were generated with immunoSEQ multiplex PCR, while TCRdb's copy carries only in-frame clones and drops some. The repertoire includes about 140,000 clones, about nine tenths of them detected once, and around 4.7% sits in the top ten. This specimen consisted of peripheral blood, obtained on day 0 of AZD1222 vaccination. The receptors shown here come from an adult in good health. CDR3s include the opening cysteine and the closing phenylalanine or tryptophan. The D gene is left open where the match is weak. Clone size appears in some rows only: once, few, many, or a class for an expanded clone.

d_call	j_call	clone_size	v_call	cdr3_length	cdr3_aa	cdr3_nt
NA	TRBJ1-2	NA	TRBV2	15	CASSGRQEGDYGYTF	TGTGCCAGCAGTGGGAGACAGGAAGGGGACTATGGCTACACCTTC
TRBD1	TRBJ1-1	NA	TRBV28	13	CASRGQGNTEAFF	TGTGCCAGCAGGGGACAGGGGAACACTGAAGCTTTCTTT
NA	TRBJ1-2	NA	TRBV28	11	CASSEGYGYTF	TGTGCCAGCAGTGAGGGCTATGGCTACACCTTC
NA	TRBJ1-1	few	TRBV5-6	17	CASSFLLYSSGGTEAFF	TGTGCCAGCAGCTTTCTTCTCTATTCGAGTGGAGGCACTGAAGCTTTCTTT
NA	TRBJ1-1	NA	TRBV12-3/TRBV12-4	11	CASSLETEAFF	TGTGCCAGCAGTTTAGAGACTGAAGCTTTCTTT
TRBD1	TRBJ1-5	NA	TRBV6-5	15	CASSPRQGVNQPQHF	TGTGCCAGCAGTCCGCGACAGGGGGTAAACCAGCCCCAGCATTTT
NA	TRBJ1-2	NA	TRBV4-1	17	CASSQALTRKTDYGYTF	TGCGCCAGCAGCCAAGCCCTTACCAGAAAGACCGACTATGGCTACACCTTC
NA	TRBJ1-1	NA	TRBV6-5	14	CASSRQQGNTEAFF	TGTGCCAGCTCACGTCAACAGGGGAACACTGAAGCTTTCTTT
NA	TRBJ1-2	NA	TRBV6-5	12	CASSFSGEGYTF	TGTGCCAGCAGTTTCTCAGGGGAAGGCTACACCTTC
TRBD1	TRBJ1-5	NA	TRBV10-3	15	CAISDMDRSNQPQHF	TGTGCCATCAGTGATATGGACAGGAGCAATCAGCCCCAGCATTTT
TRBD1	TRBJ1-3	NA	TRBV5-1	14	CASSLQGPGNTIYF	TGCGCCAGCAGCTTACAGGGGCCCGGAAACACCATATATTTT
NA	TRBJ2-2	NA	TRBV5-3	13	CARSPRYTGELFF	TGTGCCAGAAGCCCGAGGTACACCGGGGAGCTGTTTTTT
NA	TRBJ1-2	once	TRBV19	12	CASIQGSRGYTF	TGTGCCAGTATACAGGGAAGCCGTGGCTACACCTTC
TRBD1	TRBJ1-2	few	TRBV10-2	15	CASRITGGSDYGYTF	TGCGCCAGCAGAATTACAGGGGGCTCGGACTATGGCTACACCTTC
TRBD2	TRBJ2-1	NA	TRBV5-1	16	CASSWTSGSSYNEQFF	TGCGCCAGCAGCTGGACTAGCGGGAGCTCCTACAATGAGCAGTTCTTC
TRBD1	TRBJ1-1	NA	TRBV11-2	14	CASRWRDRDLEAFF	TGTGCCAGCAGATGGAGAGACAGGGACCTTGAAGCTTTCTTT
NA	TRBJ2-2	NA	TRBV5-4	15	CASSLLGGGLGELFF	TGTGCCAGCAGCCTGCTAGGGGGGGGCCTTGGGGAGCTGTTTTTT
NA	TRBJ1-1	NA	TRBV18	14	CASSPKTSPSEAFF	TGTGCCAGCTCACCAAAAACTTCCCCTAGTGAAGCTTTCTTT
TRBD2	TRBJ2-7	NA	TRBV2	15	CASLRGLAGGYEQYF	TGTGCCTCCCTTCGCGGGCTAGCGGGAGGTTACGAGCAGTACTTC
NA	TRBJ1-4	NA	TRBV7-9	15	CASSLTVSTNEKLFF	TGTGCCAGCAGCTTAACAGTCTCAACTAATGAAAAACTGTTTTTT
NA	TRBJ2-6	NA	TRBV5-5	18	CASSPMDVRSSGANVLTF	TGTGCCAGCAGCCCGATGGACGTTAGGTCCTCTGGGGCCAACGTCCTGACTTTC
TRBD2	TRBJ2-1	NA	TRBV19	15	CASMASGGEDNEQFF	TGTGCCAGTATGGCTAGCGGGGGGGAGGACAATGAGCAGTTCTTC
NA	TRBJ1-1	NA	TRBV12-5	14	CASGPRAENTEAFF	TGTGCTAGTGGTCCCAGGGCTGAAAACACTGAAGCTTTCTTT
TRBD2	TRBJ2-5	NA	TRBV19	15	CASSMTSGRTETQYF	TGTGCCAGTAGTATGACTAGCGGGAGAACAGAGACCCAGTACTTC
NA	TRBJ1-1	NA	TRBV28	16	CASKVAGGLMNTEAFF	TGTGCCAGCAAGGTCGCGGGCGGCCTAATGAACACTGAAGCTTTCTTT
NA	TRBJ1-1	NA	TRBV7-9	15	CASSLALSRNTEAFF	TGTGCCAGCAGCTTAGCTCTATCACGGAACACTGAAGCTTTCTTT
NA	TRBJ1-1	NA	TRBV7-8	13	CASRLTENTEAFF	TGTGCCAGCAGACTGACAGAGAACACTGAAGCTTTCTTT
NA	TRBJ2-7	few	TRBV4-2	15	CASSQEWAGSYEQYF	TGTGCCAGCAGCCAAGAATGGGCTGGGTCCTACGAGCAGTACTTC
NA	TRBJ1-4	few	TRBV5-1	14	CASSLEGSRGKLFF	TGCGCCAGCAGCTTGGAGGGCAGCCGAGGAAAACTGTTTTTT
NA	TRBJ2-1	NA	TRBV7-9	15	CASSLVSGGGDEQFF	TGTGCCAGCAGCTTAGTTAGCGGAGGAGGGGATGAGCAGTTCTTC
NA	TRBJ1-1	NA	TRBV28	13	CATRETVNTEAFF	TGTGCCACCAGGGAGACAGTGAACACTGAAGCTTTCTTT
NA	TRBJ2-5	NA	TRBV10-1	14	CASSGDPKGETQYF	TGCGCCAGCAGTGGCGACCCCAAGGGGGAGACCCAGTACTTC
NA	TRBJ2-7	NA	TRBV5-1	13	CASSPRVDYEQYF	TGCGCCAGCAGCCCGCGGGTTGACTACGAGCAGTACTTC
TRBD2	TRBJ2-1	NA	TRBV18	18	CASSPPRAGGANYNEQFF	TGTGCCAGCTCACCACCCCGAGCGGGGGGGGCCAACTACAATGAGCAGTTCTTC
NA	TRBJ2-7	NA	TRBV3-1/TRBV3-2	16	CASSQDNGHSSYEQYF	TGTGCCAGCAGCCAAGATAATGGACACAGCTCCTACGAGCAGTACTTC
NA	TRBJ1-6	NA	TRBV11-2	16	CASSHRQSSYNSPLHF	TGTGCCAGCAGCCACCGACAGAGCTCCTATAATTCACCCCTCCACTTT
NA	TRBJ1-1	NA	TRBV6-2/TRBV6-3	14	CASSLTGMRVEAFF	TGTGCCAGCAGTCTCACAGGGATGAGGGTTGAAGCTTTCTTT
NA	TRBJ1-2	NA	TRBV15	16	CATSRDGSGPKLGYTF	TGTGCCACCAGCAGAGATGGGTCGGGGCCGAAGTTGGGCTACACCTTC
NA	TRBJ1-2	NA	TRBV13	14	CASSLGRDRNGYTF	TGTGCCAGCAGCTTAGGCCGAGACAGGAATGGCTACACCTTC
NA	TRBJ1-3	NA	TRBV28	14	CASSGAGPGNTIYF	TGTGCCAGCAGTGGGGCAGGGCCTGGAAACACCATATATTTT
NA	TRBJ1-6	NA	TRBV2	13	CASRDQNNSPLHF	TGTGCCAGCAGGGACCAAAACAATTCACCCCTCCACTTT
NA	TRBJ1-2	NA	TRBV6-5	14	CASRSGQWDYGYTF	TGTGCCAGCAGAAGCGGACAGTGGGACTATGGCTACACCTTC
NA	TRBJ1-4	NA	TRBV25-1	14	CASSALVGDEKLFF	TGTGCCAGCAGTGCACTGGTAGGGGATGAAAAACTGTTTTTT
NA	TRBJ2-1	once	TRBV5-1	16	CASTFGRWESYNEQFF	TGCGCCAGCACCTTTGGGAGGTGGGAGTCCTACAATGAGCAGTTCTTC
TRBD1	TRBJ1-1	NA	TRBV13	15	CASSGQGAQGSEAFF	TGTGCCAGCAGTGGTCAGGGGGCGCAGGGTTCTGAAGCTTTCTTT
NA	TRBJ1-1	NA	TRBV20-1	11	CSAPLGLEAFF	TGCAGTGCTCCTTTGGGGCTTGAAGCTTTCTTT
NA	TRBJ1-3	few	TRBV7-2	16	CASSGDGVFSGNTIYF	TGTGCCAGCAGCGGGGACGGGGTCTTCTCTGGAAACACCATATATTTT
NA	TRBJ1-2	NA	TRBV5-4	14	CASTPKVGREGYTF	TGTGCCAGCACCCCGAAGGTGGGAAGGGAGGGCTACACCTTC
NA	TRBJ2-5	NA	TRBV7-2	14	CASSLALLAETQYF	TGTGCCAGCAGCTTAGCCCTCCTAGCAGAGACCCAGTACTTC
TRBD2	TRBJ2-2	NA	TRBV3-1/TRBV3-2	17	CASSQDGTGGPGGELFF	TGTGCCAGCAGCCAAGATGGGACGGGAGGGCCAGGCGGGGAGCTGTTTTTT
TRBD1	TRBJ1-2	NA	TRBV5-4	13	CASRGQGNYGYTF	TGTGCCAGCAGGGGACAGGGGAACTATGGCTACACCTTC
TRBD1	TRBJ1-2	NA	TRBV7-8	13	CASSTDRGGGYTF	TGTGCCAGCAGCACGGACAGGGGCGGAGGCTACACCTTC
NA	TRBJ2-7	few	TRBV6-2/TRBV6-3	13	CASSYSNSYEQYF	TGTGCCAGCAGTTACTCGAACAGCTACGAGCAGTACTTC